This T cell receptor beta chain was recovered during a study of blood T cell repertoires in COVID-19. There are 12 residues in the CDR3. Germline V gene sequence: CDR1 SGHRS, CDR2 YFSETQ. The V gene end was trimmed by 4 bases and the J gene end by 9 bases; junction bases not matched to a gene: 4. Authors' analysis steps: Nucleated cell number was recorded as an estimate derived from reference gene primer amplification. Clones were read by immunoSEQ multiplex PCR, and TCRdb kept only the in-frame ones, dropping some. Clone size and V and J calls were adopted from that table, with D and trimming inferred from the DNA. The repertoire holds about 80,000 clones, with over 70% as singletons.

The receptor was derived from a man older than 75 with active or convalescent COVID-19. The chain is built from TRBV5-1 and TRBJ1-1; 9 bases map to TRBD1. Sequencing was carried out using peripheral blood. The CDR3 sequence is CASSGTGRKAFF. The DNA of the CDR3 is TGCGCCAGCAGCGGGACAGGGAGGAAAGCTTTCTTT.